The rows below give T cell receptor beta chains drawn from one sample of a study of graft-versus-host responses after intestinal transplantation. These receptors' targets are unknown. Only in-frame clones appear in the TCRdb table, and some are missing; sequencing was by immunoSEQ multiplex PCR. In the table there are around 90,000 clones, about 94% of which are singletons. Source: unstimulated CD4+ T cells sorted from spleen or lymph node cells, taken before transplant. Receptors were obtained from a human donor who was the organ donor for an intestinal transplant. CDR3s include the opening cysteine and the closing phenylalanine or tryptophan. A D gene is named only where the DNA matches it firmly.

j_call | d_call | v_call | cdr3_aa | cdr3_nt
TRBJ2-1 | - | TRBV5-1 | CASSLRDSEVNEQFF | TGCGCCAGCAGCTTACGGGACTCCGAAGTCAATGAGCAGTTCTTC
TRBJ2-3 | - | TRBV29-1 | CSVEVQGDTQYF | TGCAGCGTTGAAGTCCAGGGCGATACGCAGTATTTT
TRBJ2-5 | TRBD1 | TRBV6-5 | CASSDRGLGETQYF | TGTGCCAGCAGTGACAGGGGGCTTGGTGAGACCCAGTACTTC
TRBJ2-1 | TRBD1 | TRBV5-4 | CASSLGDRGLSGEQFF | TGTGCCAGCAGCTTGGGGGACAGGGGGCTTTCGGGTGAGCAGTTCTTC
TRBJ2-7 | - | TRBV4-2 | CASSLRPGSEQYF | TGTGCCAGCAGCTTACGGCCAGGGAGCGAGCAGTACTTC
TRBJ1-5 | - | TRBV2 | CASSDTVANQPQHF | TGTGCCAGCAGTGACACAGTGGCGAATCAGCCCCAGCATTTT
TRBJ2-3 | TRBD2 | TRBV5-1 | CASRSLGLGSGGADTQYF | TGCGCCAGCAGAAGTCTGGGGCTGGGGAGCGGGGGAGCAGATACGCAGTATTTT
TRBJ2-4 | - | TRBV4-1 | CASSQGEATRKNIQYF | TGCGCCAGCAGCCAAGGCGAGGCCACCCGAAAAAACATTCAGTACTTC
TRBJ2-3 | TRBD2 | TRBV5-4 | CASSWPRGGYTDTQYF | TGTGCCAGCAGCTGGCCCCGGGGGGGGTACACAGATACGCAGTATTTT
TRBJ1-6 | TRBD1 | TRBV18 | CASSNDRGQSSPLHF | TGTGCCAGCTCGAATGACAGGGGGCAGAGTTCACCCCTCCACTTT
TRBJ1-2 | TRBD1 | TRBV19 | CASSDRVGYTF | TGTGCCAGTAGTGACAGGGTTGGCTACACCTTC
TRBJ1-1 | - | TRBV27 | CASSLTGFTEAFF | TGTGCCAGCAGTCTTACAGGGTTCACTGAAGCTTTCTTT
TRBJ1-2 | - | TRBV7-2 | CASSSQGGQANYGYTF | TGTGCCAGCAGCTCCCAGGGCGGCCAAGCTAACTATGGCTACACCTTC
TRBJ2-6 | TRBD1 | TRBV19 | CASRGQTISGANVLTF | TGTGCCAGTAGGGGACAGACAATCTCTGGGGCCAACGTCCTGACTTTC
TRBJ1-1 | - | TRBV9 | CASSVTQGSTEAFF | TGTGCCAGCAGCGTAACTCAGGGTAGCACTGAAGCTTTCTTT
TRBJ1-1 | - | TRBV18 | CASSPRLGVENTEAFF | TGTGCCAGCTCACCACGACTCGGGGTGGAGAACACTGAAGCTTTCTTT
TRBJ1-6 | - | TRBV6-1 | CASSGDGGNSPLHF | TGTGCCAGCAGTGGGGACGGGGGGAATTCACCCCTCCACTTT